This T cell receptor beta chain was profiled in a study of blood T cell repertoires in COVID-19. Across the study: Both acute and convalescent COVID-19 samples were obtained from the United States, Italy and Spain. PBMCs, B-cell-depleted T cells, or T cells were the source of the cDNA or gDNA that made up the material.

This clone showed up just once. Original processing methods: How many nucleated cells were present was estimated from reference gene primer amplification. Generated by immunoSEQ multiplex PCR, the TCRdb table keeps only in-frame clones and is missing some. V, J and clone size are taken as reported in that table, and D and trimming were inferred from the DNA itself. The table has approximately 310,000 clones, 75% to 90% seen once. All enrollees were roughly 18 to 89 years old and from about 25 US areas. Germline CDR1 SGHRS, CDR2 YFSETQ. The CDR3 consists of 15 residues. The V end lost 4 bases, the J end lost 5 bases, and 15 bases lay between the germline ends.

The sequenced sample consisted of PBMCs or T cells enriched from blood (not recorded which). The V and J genes are TRBV5-1 and TRBJ1-4; maybe TRBD1 (5 bases). This receptor was taken from a man aged 25 to 40 who had recovered from COVID-19. The CDR3 DNA reads as TGCGCCAGCAGCGATCCGCGTGGGGGGAATGAAAAACTGTTTTTT. Protein: CASSDPRGGNEKLFF.